This TCR beta chain came from a study of Ad26.COV2.S vaccination and SARS-CoV-2 variants. Whole-study context: Enrollment placed the donor in the COV1001 Ad26.COV2.S trial arm.

Assay used: immunoSEQ multiplex PCR; TCRdb lists only in-frame clones, some missing. The sample comprises about 330,000 clones, about 90% of which are singletons, and 5.5% rests with the top ten. As for treatment: 15 to 20 received Ad26.COV2.S at low or high dose, single or two shots; 5 received placebo; per-sample allocation not given. Sampling occurred on day 63 after the first vaccine or placebo injection. The germline CDR1 and CDR2 sequences are SGHVS and FQNEAQ. CDR3 length: 11 residues. The germline V and J ends were trimmed by 2 bases and 4 bases, with 2 bases remaining between them. This clone was observed a few times.

This TCR was sampled from a person aged 18-65 years who received the Ad26.COV2.S COVID-19 vaccine or a placebo. V usage is TRBV7-8 and J usage is TRBJ1-1; D remains unclear. Sequenced material: peripheral blood, taken in a trial of Ad26.COV2.S vaccine versus placebo. CDR3 loop: CASSLSTEAFF. Here the CDR3 DNA reads TGTGCCAGCAGCTTATCCACTGAAGCTTTCTTT.